Each of the 25 T cell receptor beta chains below was sequenced from the same sample in a study of blood T cell repertoires in COVID-19. Some clones are missing from TCRdb's copy, which holds only in-frame ones; the method was immunoSEQ multiplex PCR. The sample has some 120,000 clones, 92% seen once. Sequencing was carried out using peripheral blood. The receptors stem from a man aged 50-60 years with COVID-19, enrolled during active disease.

The chain links TRBV12-3 or TRBV12-4 to TRBJ2-7; 10 bases agree with TRBD2. The trim removed 7 bases at V and 5 bases at J, leaving 5 bases unmatched. The CDR3 has 13 residues. The DNA of the CDR3 is TGTGCCAGCACAACAGCGGGGGGGGACGAGCAGTACTTC. Its protein is CASTTAGGDEQYF.

Only a few counts were recorded for this clone. The V call is TRBV6-1, the J call TRBJ1-5; no definite D call. Trimming took off 2 bases at V and 0 bases at J, with 11 bases between the two ends. The CDR3 spans 16 residues. Germline CDR1 and CDR2: MNHNS and SASEGT. The chain's CDR3 is CASSEQGRGSNQPQHF. DNA for the CDR3: TGTGCCAGCAGTGAACAAGGGCGGGGTAGCAATCAGCCCCAGCATTTT.

The chain carries TRBV6-5 and TRBJ1-2, with D unresolved. The CDR3 has 11 residues. Trimming left V 4 bases short and J 7 bases short, with 7 bases between. Germline V gene lookup returns CDR1 MNHEY and CDR2 SVGAGI. For the CDR3, the DNA is TGTGCCAGCAGTTCGGGGTTTGGCTACACCTTC. Translated: CASSSGFGYTF.

The V and J genes are TRBV2 and TRBJ2-1, with D possibly TRBD2 on 5 matching bases. V was trimmed by 8 bases and J by 3 bases, leaving 11 bases between them. The germline CDR1 and CDR2 sequences are SNHLY and FYNNEI. The CDR3 runs to 13 residues. CDR3 region: CASLRDLYNEQFF. CDR3 in DNA: TGTGCCAGCTTGAGGGATCTCTACAATGAGCAGTTCTTC.

Worth noting for this clone: Other DNA sequences in the sample encode the same CDR3. The J gene is TRBJ2-1, the V gene TRBV11-1; D is ambiguous. The V gene lost 0 bases and the J gene lost 4 bases, with 4 bases spanning the gap. CDR3 length equals 13 residues. From germline, CDR1 is SGHAT and CDR2 FQDESV (reference sequence). CDR3 DNA: TGTGCCAGCAGCTTAGCGCGGTACAATGAGCAGTTCTTC. It yields the protein CASSLARYNEQFF.

This sequence joins TRBV18 and TRBJ2-3; possible D gene TRBD2, 5 bases. The CDR3 is 17 amino acids. Trimming took 5 bases from V and 2 from J, leaving 20 bases between them. Per germline, CDR1 KGHSH and CDR2 LQKENI. CDR3 in DNA: TGTGCCAGCTCATCCTCGAAGGGAGCGCTTAACACAGATACGCAGTATTTT. Amino acids: CASSSSKGALNTDTQYF.

In DNA, the CDR3 is TGTGCCAGCAGTCCAAACGCGGGACGGCTTACTAGTGGTGAGCAGTTCTTC. Protein sequence: CASSPNAGRLTSGEQFF. V usage is TRBV27 and J usage is TRBJ2-1; TRBD2 is a possible D gene (6 bases). This CDR3 spans 17 amino acids. Germline CDR1 MNHEY, CDR2 SMNVEV (reference sequence). V was cut by 5 bases and J by 9 bases, with 26 bases left in between.

The sample holds one count of this clone. The CDR3 nucleotides are TGCGCCAGCAGCCTAGCGGGACCCTACAATGAGCAGTTCTTC. It codes for CASSLAGPYNEQFF. The J gene is TRBJ2-1, the V gene TRBV5-1, with 9 positions matching TRBD2. The CDR3 extends over 14 amino acids. Germline lookup yields CDR1 SGHRS and CDR2 YFSETQ. With V trimmed by 4 bases and J by 2 bases, 1 base remained unmatched.

The chain has TRBV23-1 and TRBJ2-1; the D gene is possibly TRBD2 (5 bases). TRBV23-1 is an ORF, and what it does is uncertain. The CDR3 covers 15 residues. Trimming stripped 3 bases from V and 2 bases from J, with 11 bases between. The CDR3 DNA reads TGCGCCAGCAGTCAGGGGAGTTGCCCCTACAATGAGCAGTTCTTC. It is translated as CASSQGSCPYNEQFF.

Written as DNA, the CDR3 is TGTGCCAGCAGCTTGGACGCGGGACTATACAATGAGCAGTTCTTC. As protein: CASSLDAGLYNEQFF. The V call is TRBV5-8, the J call TRBJ2-1; TRBD2 aligns across 7 bases. Germline V gives CDR1 SGHTS, CDR2 YDEGEE. This CDR3 spans 15 amino acids. J lost 4 bases, V lost 0 bases, and 4 bases had no gene match.

In the case of this clone: Other DNA sequences within the sample encode an identical CDR3. The chain uses TRBV20-1 and TRBJ2-7; D is uncertain. V was shortened by 5 bases and J by 0 bases, with 5 bases between the two germline ends. CDR3 size: 11 residues. Germline V lookup: CDR1 DFQATT, CDR2 SNEGSKA (reference sequence). This CDR3 is CSALSSYEQYF. The CDR3, as DNA: TGCAGTGCTTTGAGCTCCTACGAGCAGTACTTC.

The chain combines TRBV7-3 with TRBJ2-2; 8 positions match TRBD2. The V gene's germline CDR1 is SGHTA and CDR2 FQGTGA. The CDR3 spans 15 residues. The junction had 4 bases not matched to a gene; V was cut back by 6 bases and J by 1 base. The DNA for the CDR3 is TGTGCCAGCAGTCTGACTAGCGAGAACACCGGGGAGCTGTTTTTT. It yields the protein CASSLTSENTGELFF.

This clone was seen just once. The chain recombines TRBV6-4 with TRBJ1-4; unclear D gene. The V gene's germline CDR1 is MRHNA and CDR2 SNTAGT. This CDR3 comprises 14 residues. V was shortened by 3 bases and J by 8 bases, with 13 bases between the two germline ends. CDR3 in amino acids: CASSESGSGEKLFF. CDR3 DNA sequence: TGTGCCAGCAGTGAATCGGGGAGCGGGGAAAAACTGTTTTTT.

Only one count was recorded for this clone. The J gene is TRBJ2-3, the V gene TRBV13; possible D gene TRBD1, 5 bases. Trimming cost V 1 base and J 11 bases, with 19 bases left between them. From germline, CDR1 is PRHDT and CDR2 FYEKMQ (reference sequence). This CDR3 contains 15 residues. CDR3 sequence reads: CASSLAPLDGAGQYF. The CDR3 region has the DNA TGTGCCAGCAGCTTAGCCCCTCTTGATGGGGCCGGGCAGTATTTT.

V gene TRBV7-3 combines with J gene TRBJ2-3, with D perhaps matching TRBD2 (5 bases). The CDR3 contains 15 residues. In germline, CDR1 is SGHTA, CDR2 FQGTGA. Trimming took off 4 bases at V and 1 base at J, with 12 bases between the two ends. CDR3 bases: TGTGCCAGCAGCTACGGACTTTTCGGCACAGATACGCAGTATTTT. As protein: CASSYGLFGTDTQYF. Full variable domain (rest looked up from reference TRBV7-3 and TRBJ2-3): GAGVSQTPSNKVTEKGKYVELRCDPISGHTALYWYRQSLGQGPEFLIYFQGTGAADDSGLPNDRFFAVRPEGSVSTLKIQRTERGDSAVYLCASSYGLFGTDTQYFGPGTRLTVL.

This chain links TRBV10-3 with TRBJ2-3, with TRBD1 matching over 8 bases. Germline loops: CDR1 ENHRY, CDR2 SYGVKD. V lost 4 bases and J lost 1; bases outside the gene matches: 4. This CDR3 comprises 15 residues. The CDR3 reads CAISGPGQGTDTQYF. As DNA, the CDR3 is TGTGCCATCAGTGGCCCGGGACAGGGCACAGATACGCAGTATTTT.

The rearrangement joins TRBV30 to TRBJ1-2; D possibly corresponds to TRBD1 (5 bases). CDR1 and CDR2 from the germline V gene are GTSNPN and SVGIG (reference sequence). V shed 3 bases and J shed 5 bases, with 10 bases lying between them. The CDR3 totals 12 residues. CDR3 nucleotides: TGTGCCTGGAGCGTCGACAGATATGGCTACACCTTC. Its translation: CAWSVDRYGYTF.

This rearrangement joins TRBV6-5 to TRBJ1-1; 7 nucleotides align to TRBD1. The CDR3 is made up of 13 amino acids. After removal of 6 bases from V and 5 bases from J, the junction contained 6 bases not matched to a gene. Germline V lookup: CDR1 MNHEY, CDR2 SVGAGI. The CDR3 region has the DNA TGTGCCAGCAGACAGGGGCGGGTTACTGAAGCTTTCTTT. It yields the protein CASRQGRVTEAFF.

The chain carries TRBV6-1 and TRBJ1-2, with D possibly matching TRBD1 (5 bases). The CDR3 extends over 12 amino acids. Deletions cut 0 bases from V and 12 bases from J, with 11 bases between. Germline V gene sequence: CDR1 MNHNS, CDR2 SASEGT. The CDR3 coding sequence is TGTGCCAGCAGTGAAGCAGGACCAGGGAACACCTTC. It specifies CASSEAGPGNTF.

The chain links TRBV4-2 to TRBJ2-2, with unresolved D. The length of the CDR3 is 17 residues. In germline, CDR1 is LGHNA, CDR2 YNFKEQ. V dropped 1 base and J dropped 1 base, with 13 bases sitting between them. DNA for the CDR3: TGTGCCAGCAGCCAAGCGGCGAGAGGCCAGAACACCGGGGAGCTGTTTTTT. Translation gives CASSQAARGQNTGELFF.

V and J are TRBV12-3 or TRBV12-4 and TRBJ2-1; D might be TRBD2 (6 bases). The CDR3 runs to 12 residues. Trimming cost V 8 bases and J 6 bases, with 11 bases left between them. The CDR3 DNA sequence: TGTGCCAGCTGGCGGGACTCCAATGAGCAGTTCTTC. It is translated as CASWRDSNEQFF.

The genes are TRBV30 and TRBJ2-7, with D possibly TRBD2 on 6 matching bases. The CDR3 contains 14 residues. CDR1 is GTSNPN and CDR2 is SVGIG in the germline V gene (reference sequence). The ends were cut back, 1 base at V and 1 base at J, with 11 bases in the middle. The CDR3: CAWSAGGPSYEQYF. Written as DNA, the CDR3 is TGTGCCTGGAGTGCAGGAGGGCCTTCCTACGAGCAGTACTTC.

The chain employs TRBV11-2 and TRBJ2-7; 10 nucleotides align to TRBD2. The V gene end was trimmed by 4 bases and the J gene end by 2 bases; junction bases not matched to a gene: 5. Germline values: CDR1 SGHAT, CDR2 FQNNGV. The CDR3 consists of 15 residues. The CDR3 region is CASSSGAGGTYEQYF. The CDR3 region has the DNA TGTGCCAGCAGCTCCGGAGCGGGAGGGACCTACGAGCAGTACTTC.

The J gene is TRBJ2-2, the V gene TRBV5-1; 7 bases map to TRBD1. The CDR3 loop spans 15 amino acids. Germline V gene data show CDR1 as SGHRS and CDR2 as YFSETQ. Trimming removed 0 bases from V and 7 bases from J; junction bases left unmatched: 6. The CDR3: CASSLEGQRFGELFF. CDR3 sequence (DNA): TGCGCCAGCAGCTTGGAGGGACAGCGGTTCGGGGAGCTGTTTTTT.

The chain's CDR3 is CASSPQGSGLTYEQYF. CDR3 sequence (DNA): TGTGCCAGCAGCCCCCAAGGGAGCGGGCTAACCTACGAGCAGTACTTC. The gene calls are TRBV5-5 and TRBJ2-7, with D perhaps matching TRBD2 (6 bases). Trimming shortened V by 4 bases and J by 2 bases, and 19 bases separated the two germline ends. Germline values: CDR1 SGHKS, CDR2 YYEKEE (reference sequence). This CDR3 spans 16 amino acids.